This T cell receptor beta chain appears in the sequencing data of a study of blood T cell repertoires in COVID-19 (dated by TCRdb to the early 2020s). General notes on the study: Samples covering the acute and convalescent phases of COVID-19 were provided by collaborators in the United States, Italy and Spain. The prospective study material was composed of cDNA or gDNA derived from T cells, B-cell-depleted T cells, or PBMCs. The dataset comprised deeply sampled blood TCRbeta repertoires from subjects exposed to, actively infected with, or recovered from COVID-19. The repertoires were released in a freely available public database meant as a resource for research on the immune response to SARS-CoV-2. The sample metadata nearly always contained a de-identified subject ID, COVID-19 status, age in years and sex. Where available, HLA class I and class II types were obtained from metadata supplied by the sample provider rather than from assay-based typing. Samples were obtained from the ongoing ImmuneRACE study (first 160 participants) and from roughly 1,300 subjects provided by 6 global collaborators. On the study overall, not on this receptor specifically: Clinical and demographic metadata were provided uncurated, with the amount varying by source and participant.

Concerning this clone itself: This clone's antigen is unknown. No qualities accompany the bases; no much larger clone lies one base away.

The CDR3, from cysteine to phenylalanine, totals 16 residues. Just CDR3 DNA is preserved here, 48 bases in frame from base 1. Looking up the germline V gene yields CDR1 MGHRA and CDR2 YSYEKL. V sheds 4 bases and J sheds 2 bases, leaving 17 bases between their ends. One collaborating source in Seattle enrolled patients while the patients were actively infected and followed the patients over time throughout the course of disease. Whole blood was collected in K2EDTA tubes by collaborating institutions according to the institutions' own protocols. For TCRbeta analysis, collaborators shipped samples as frozen whole blood, isolated PBMCs, or DNA extracted from either of those sample types. TCRbeta CDR3 regions were amplified from genomic DNA using the immunoSEQ Assay, a bias-controlled multiplex PCR. Per the source publication's procedure: The number of nucleated cells in each sample was estimated from the amplification of reference gene primers within the assay. To quantify the absolute abundance of each unique TCRbeta CDR3 rearrangement, sequence reads were collapsed and filtered. For each sample, productive Simpson clonality was calculated by taking the square root of Simpson's diversity index across productive rearrangements. This is the immuneACCESS table as TCRdb keeps it, with only in-frame sequences that have V and J called. A part of the clones is gone; compared with another copy, unresolved V genes explain less than half, and the rest is unexplained. V and J calls plus clone size are reproduced from that table; the DNA served to infer D and trimming. In all, the sample holds under 250,000 clones, and about nine tenths of those were seen once. Around 10% of the sample goes to the ten largest clones.

What was sequenced was peripheral blood. This TCR derives from a man aged 45 to 65 with COVID-19, enrolled during active disease. The chain is encoded by TRBV4-1 joined to TRBJ1-2; the D gene is unclear. The DNA sequence is given as TGCGCCAGCAGCCCCCAGCGTGGTGAATTAAACTATGGCTACACCTTC. It is translated as CASSPQRGELNYGYTF.